The clone carrying this T cell receptor (beta chain) was counted only a few times. Its cognate antigen is unknown. These data come from a study of T-cell memory formation after mild COVID-19. Study details: Largely, the TCR clusters proved donor specific. Study results and limitations: CD4+ contracting clones were found mainly in CM and EM, and CD8+ ones in EMRA.

The 5'RACE method, run with constant-segment primers, produced TCR alpha and TCR beta cDNA libraries (carrying sample barcodes and UMIs). Each CDR3 protein gets one entry after TCRdb re-called the 5' RACE reads with MiXCR. Of 120,000 to 150,000 distinct CDR3 sequences in the sample, under 25% were seen once. Sequenced input: PBMCs or a T cell subset sorted from them (not recorded which). The origin of this receptor is an adult woman who had mild COVID-19 (a few samples of this study predate the infection). Cell type and time point are not known.

This CDR3 reads CASSLETSGRDTQYF. For the CDR3, the DNA is TGCGCCAGCAGCTTGGAGACTAGCGGGAGGGATACGCAGTATTTT. The rearrangement joins TRBV5-1 to TRBJ2-3; 13 bases map to TRBD2. J lost 6 bases, V lost 0 bases, and 1 base had no gene match. Germline CDR1 SGHRS, CDR2 YFSETQ. CDR3 length: 15 residues.